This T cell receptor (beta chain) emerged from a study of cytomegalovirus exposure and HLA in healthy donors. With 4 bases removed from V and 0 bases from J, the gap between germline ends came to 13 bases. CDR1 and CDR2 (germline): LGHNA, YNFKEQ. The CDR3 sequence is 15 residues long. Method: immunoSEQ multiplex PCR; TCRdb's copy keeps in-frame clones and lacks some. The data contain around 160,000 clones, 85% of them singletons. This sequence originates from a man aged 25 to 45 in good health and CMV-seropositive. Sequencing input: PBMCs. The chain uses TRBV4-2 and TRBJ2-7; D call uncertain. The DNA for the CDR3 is TGTGCCAGCAGCCTCGGCCAGGAAAGCTCCTACGAGCAGTACTTC. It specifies CASSLGQESSYEQYF.